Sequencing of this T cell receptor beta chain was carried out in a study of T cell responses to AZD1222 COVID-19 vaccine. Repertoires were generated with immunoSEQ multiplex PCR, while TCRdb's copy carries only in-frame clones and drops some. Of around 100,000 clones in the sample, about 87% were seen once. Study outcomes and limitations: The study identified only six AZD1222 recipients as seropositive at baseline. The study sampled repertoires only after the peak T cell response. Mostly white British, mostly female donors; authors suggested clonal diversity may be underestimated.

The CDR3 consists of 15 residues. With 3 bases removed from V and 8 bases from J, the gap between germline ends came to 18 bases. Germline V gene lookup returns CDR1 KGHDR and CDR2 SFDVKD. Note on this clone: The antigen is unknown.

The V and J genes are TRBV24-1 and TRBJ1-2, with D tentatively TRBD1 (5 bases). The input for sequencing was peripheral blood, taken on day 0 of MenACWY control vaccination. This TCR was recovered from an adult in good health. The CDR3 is CATSDGTRNLGGYTF. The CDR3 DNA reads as TGTGCCACCAGTGATGGGACCCGTAATTTGGGAGGCTACACCTTC.